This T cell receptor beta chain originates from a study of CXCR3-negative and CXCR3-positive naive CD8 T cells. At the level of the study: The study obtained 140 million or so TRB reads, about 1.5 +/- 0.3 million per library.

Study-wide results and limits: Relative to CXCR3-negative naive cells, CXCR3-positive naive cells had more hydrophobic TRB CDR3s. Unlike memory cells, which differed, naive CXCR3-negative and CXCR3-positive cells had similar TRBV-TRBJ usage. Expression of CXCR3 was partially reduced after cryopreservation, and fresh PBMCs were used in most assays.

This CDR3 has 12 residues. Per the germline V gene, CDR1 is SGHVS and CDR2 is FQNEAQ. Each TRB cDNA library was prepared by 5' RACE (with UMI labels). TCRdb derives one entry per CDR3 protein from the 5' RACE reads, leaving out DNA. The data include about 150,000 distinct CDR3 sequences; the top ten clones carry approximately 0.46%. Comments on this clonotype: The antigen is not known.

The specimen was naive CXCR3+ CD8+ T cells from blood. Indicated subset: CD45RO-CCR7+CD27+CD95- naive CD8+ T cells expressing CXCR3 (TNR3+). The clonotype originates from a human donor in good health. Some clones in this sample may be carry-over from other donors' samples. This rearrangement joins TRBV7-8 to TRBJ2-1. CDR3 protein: CASSLVVEEQFF.